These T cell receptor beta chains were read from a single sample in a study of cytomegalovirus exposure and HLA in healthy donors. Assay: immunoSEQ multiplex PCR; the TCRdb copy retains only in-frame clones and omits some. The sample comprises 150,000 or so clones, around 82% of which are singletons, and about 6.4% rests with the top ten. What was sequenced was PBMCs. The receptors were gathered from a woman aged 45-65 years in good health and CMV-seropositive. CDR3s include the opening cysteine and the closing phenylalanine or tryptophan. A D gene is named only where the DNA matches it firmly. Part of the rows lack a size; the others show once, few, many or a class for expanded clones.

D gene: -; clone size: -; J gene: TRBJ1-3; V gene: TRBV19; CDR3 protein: CASSMEGSGNTIYF; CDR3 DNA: TGTGCCAGTAGTATGGAGGGATCTGGAAACACCATATATTTT
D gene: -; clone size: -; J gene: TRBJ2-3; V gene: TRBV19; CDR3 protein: CASRTQGTGTQYF; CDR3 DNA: TGTGCCAGTAGGACCCAGGGGACCGGTACGCAGTATTTT
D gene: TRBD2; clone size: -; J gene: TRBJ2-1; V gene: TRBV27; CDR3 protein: CASSSTSGGAFNNEQFF; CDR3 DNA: TGTGCCAGCAGCTCGACTAGCGGGGGGGCCTTTAACAATGAGCAGTTCTTC
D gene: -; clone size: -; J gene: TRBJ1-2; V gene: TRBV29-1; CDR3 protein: CSVEDPLGGFGYTF; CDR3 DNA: TGCAGCGTTGAAGATCCGCTTGGGGGGTTTGGCTACACCTTC
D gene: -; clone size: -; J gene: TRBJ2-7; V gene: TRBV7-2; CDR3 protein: CASSPRQNFYEQYF; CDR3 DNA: TGTGCCAGCAGCCCCCGACAGAATTTCTACGAGCAGTACTTC
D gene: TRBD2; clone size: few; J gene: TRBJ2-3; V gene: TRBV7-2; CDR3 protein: CASSFSGGTSDTQYF; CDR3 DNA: TGTGCCAGCAGCTTTAGCGGGGGGACATCCGATACGCAGTATTTT
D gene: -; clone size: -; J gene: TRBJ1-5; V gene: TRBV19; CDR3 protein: CASSPGTPDHPQHF; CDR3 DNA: TGTGCCAGTAGTCCCGGGACACCCGATCATCCCCAGCATTTT
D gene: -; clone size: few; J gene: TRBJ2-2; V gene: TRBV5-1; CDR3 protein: CASSFGHEQNTGELFF; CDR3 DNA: TGCGCCAGCAGCTTCGGACACGAACAGAACACCGGGGAGCTGTTTTTT
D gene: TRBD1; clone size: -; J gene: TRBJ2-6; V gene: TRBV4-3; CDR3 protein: CASSQQHRGDGANVLTF; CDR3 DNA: TGCGCCAGCAGCCAACAACACAGGGGGGACGGGGCCAACGTCCTGACTTTC
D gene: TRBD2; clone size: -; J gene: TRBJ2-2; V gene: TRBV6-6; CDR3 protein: CASRGAGGPGTGELFF; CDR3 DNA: TGTGCCAGCAGGGGAGCGGGGGGGCCCGGTACCGGGGAGCTGTTTTTT
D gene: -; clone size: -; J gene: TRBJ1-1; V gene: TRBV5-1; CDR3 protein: CASSLDRSGAFF; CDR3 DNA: TGCGCCAGCAGCTTGGATAGGAGTGGGGCTTTCTTT
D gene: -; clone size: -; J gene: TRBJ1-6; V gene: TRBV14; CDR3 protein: CASSQHPFPPLHF; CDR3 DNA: TGTGCCAGCAGCCAACATCCATTTCCACCCCTCCACTTT
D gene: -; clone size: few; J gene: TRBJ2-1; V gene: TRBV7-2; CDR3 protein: CASSLVTRGNEQFF; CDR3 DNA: TGTGCCAGCAGCTTAGTTACTAGAGGGAATGAGCAGTTCTTC
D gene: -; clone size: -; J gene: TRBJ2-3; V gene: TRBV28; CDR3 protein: CASSLSDSTDTQYF; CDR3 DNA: TGTGCCAGCAGTCTTAGCGATTCCACAGATACGCAGTATTTT
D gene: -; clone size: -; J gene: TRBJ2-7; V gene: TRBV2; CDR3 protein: CASTKGGYEQYF; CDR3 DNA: TGTGCCAGCACCAAAGGAGGTTACGAGCAGTACTTC
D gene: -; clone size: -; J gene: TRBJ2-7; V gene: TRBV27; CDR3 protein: CASSPTRVGSSEQYF; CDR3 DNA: TGTGCCAGCAGTCCCACGAGGGTGGGCTCATCCGAGCAGTACTTC
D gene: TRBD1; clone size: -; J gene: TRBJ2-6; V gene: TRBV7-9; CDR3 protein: CASSQSRQGVFSGANVLTF; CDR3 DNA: TGTGCCAGCAGTCAATCGAGGCAGGGGGTATTTAGTGGGGCCAACGTCCTGACTTTC
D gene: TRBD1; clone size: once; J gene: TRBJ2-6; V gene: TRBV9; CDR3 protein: CASSDGTGGSSGANVLTF; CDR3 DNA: TGTGCCAGCAGCGACGGGACAGGGGGCTCCTCTGGGGCCAACGTCCTGACTTTC
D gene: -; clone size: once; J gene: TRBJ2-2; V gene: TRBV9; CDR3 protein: CASSVGPAGELFF; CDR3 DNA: TGTGCCAGCAGCGTAGGTCCAGCCGGGGAGCTGTTTTTT
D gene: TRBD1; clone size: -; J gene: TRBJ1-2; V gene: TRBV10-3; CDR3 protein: CAISERTGYNYGYTF; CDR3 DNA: TGTGCCATCAGTGAGAGGACAGGATATAACTATGGCTACACCTTC
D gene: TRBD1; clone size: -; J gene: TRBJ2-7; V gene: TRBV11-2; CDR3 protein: CASSHPGTGTEQYF; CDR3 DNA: TGTGCCAGCAGCCATCCCGGGACAGGGACCGAGCAGTACTTC
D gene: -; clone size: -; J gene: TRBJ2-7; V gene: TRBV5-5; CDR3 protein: CASSLEDTIAYF; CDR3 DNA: TGTGCCAGCAGCTTGGAGGACACCATTGCCTACTTC